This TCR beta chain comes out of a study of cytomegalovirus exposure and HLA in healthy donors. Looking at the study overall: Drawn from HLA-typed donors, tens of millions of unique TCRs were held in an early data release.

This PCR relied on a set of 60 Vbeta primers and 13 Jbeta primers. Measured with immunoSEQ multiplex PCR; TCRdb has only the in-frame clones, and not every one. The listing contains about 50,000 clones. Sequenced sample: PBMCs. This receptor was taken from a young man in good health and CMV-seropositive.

The CDR3 bases are TGCAGCGCGGGACAGACAACCTACGAGCAGTACTTC. Protein product: CSAGQTTYEQYF. The chain uses TRBV29-1 and TRBJ2-7, with TRBD1 identical over 7 bases. Germline V gene lookup returns CDR1 SQVTM and CDR2 ANQGSEA. There are 12 residues in the CDR3. The J segment lost 2 bases and the V segment lost 7 bases, leaving 5 bases of the junction unmatched.